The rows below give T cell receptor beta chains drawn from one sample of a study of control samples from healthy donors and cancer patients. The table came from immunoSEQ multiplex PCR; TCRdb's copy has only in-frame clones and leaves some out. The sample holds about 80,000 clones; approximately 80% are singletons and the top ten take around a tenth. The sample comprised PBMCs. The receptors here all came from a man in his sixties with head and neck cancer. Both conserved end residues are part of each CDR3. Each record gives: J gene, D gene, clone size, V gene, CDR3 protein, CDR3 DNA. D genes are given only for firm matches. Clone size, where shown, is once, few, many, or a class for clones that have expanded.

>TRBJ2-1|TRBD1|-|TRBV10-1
CASRGTGERWNEQFF
TGCGCCAGCAGGGGGACAGGGGAGAGGTGGAATGAGCAGTTCTTC
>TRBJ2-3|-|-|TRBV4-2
CASSERTGKDTDTQYF
TGTGCCAGCAGCGAAAGAACAGGGAAGGACACAGATACGCAGTATTTT
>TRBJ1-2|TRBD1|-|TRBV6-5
CASSRDRDYGYTF
TGTGCCAGCAGTAGGGACAGGGACTATGGCTACACCTTC
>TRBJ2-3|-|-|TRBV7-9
CASSLGSGWDTQYF
TGTGCCAGCAGCTTAGGATCGGGGTGGGATACGCAGTATTTT
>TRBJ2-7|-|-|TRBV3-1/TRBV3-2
CASSLAPYEQYF
TGTGCCAGCAGCCTTGCACCCTACGAGCAGTACTTC
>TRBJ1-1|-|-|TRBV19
CASSSGGLNTEAFF
TGTGCCAGTAGTTCGGGGGGACTGAACACTGAAGCTTTCTTT
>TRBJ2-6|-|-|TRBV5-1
CASSSPAGANVLTF
TGCGCCAGCAGCTCACCAGCTGGGGCCAACGTCCTGACTTTC
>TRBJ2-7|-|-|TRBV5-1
CASSLAGVLTYEQYF
TGCGCCAGCAGCTTGGCCGGAGTTCTTACCTACGAGCAGTACTTC
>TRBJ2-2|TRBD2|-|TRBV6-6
CASSYGLDGAGELFF
TGTGCCAGCAGTTATGGACTAGATGGCGCCGGGGAGCTGTTTTTT
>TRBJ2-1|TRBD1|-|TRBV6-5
CASSRGQGSKGQFF
TGTGCCAGCAGCCGTGGACAGGGAAGTAAGGGGCAGTTCTTC
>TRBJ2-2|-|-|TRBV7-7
CASSRLPSGAGELFF
TGTGCTAGCAGCCGATTACCTAGTGGGGCCGGGGAGCTGTTTTTT
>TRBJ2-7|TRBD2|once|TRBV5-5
CASSATSGTVKSYEQYF
TGTGCCAGCAGCGCGACTAGCGGGACGGTGAAGTCCTACGAGCAGTACTTC
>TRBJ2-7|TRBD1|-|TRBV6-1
CASSAPTRTGSYEQYF
TGTGCCAGCAGTGCCCCGACCCGGACAGGGAGCTACGAGCAGTACTTC
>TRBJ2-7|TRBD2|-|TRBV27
CASSFRVGSSGRAGSYEQYF
TGTGCCAGCAGTTTTCGAGTCGGTTCTAGCGGGAGGGCCGGGTCCTACGAGCAGTACTTC
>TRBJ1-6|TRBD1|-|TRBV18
CASSGTGADVGALHF
TGTGCCAGCTCGGGGACAGGGGCGGATGTAGGAGCCCTCCACTTT
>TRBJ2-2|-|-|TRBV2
CASRVENTGELFF
TGTGCCAGTAGGGTCGAGAACACCGGGGAGCTGTTTTTT
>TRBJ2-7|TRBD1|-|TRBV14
CASRRQGAREQYF
TGTGCCAGCAGAAGACAGGGGGCGCGGGAGCAGTACTTC
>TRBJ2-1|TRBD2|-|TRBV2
CASKGTSGSNEQFF
TGTGCCAGCAAAGGGACTAGCGGGAGCAATGAGCAGTTCTTC
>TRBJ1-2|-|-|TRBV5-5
CASSLVAANYGYTF
TGTGCCAGCAGCTTGGTGGCAGCTAACTATGGCTACACCTTC
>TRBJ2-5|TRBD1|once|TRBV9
CASSVGTGGVQETQYF
TGTGCCAGCAGCGTAGGAACAGGGGGAGTCCAAGAGACCCAGTACTTC
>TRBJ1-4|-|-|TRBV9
CASSGTGDPTNEKLFF
TGTGCCAGCAGCGGCACAGGAGACCCAACTAATGAAAAACTGTTTTTT
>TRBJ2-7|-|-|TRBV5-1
CASSPLQGGHEQYF
TGCGCCAGCAGTCCCCTGCAGGGTGGGCACGAGCAGTACTTC
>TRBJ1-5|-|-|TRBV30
CAWSQGYNQPQHF
TGTGCCTGGAGCCAGGGATACAATCAGCCCCAGCATTTT
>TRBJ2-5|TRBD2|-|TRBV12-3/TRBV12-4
CASRLAGGTQYF
TGTGCCAGCAGACTAGCGGGAGGGACCCAGTACTTC
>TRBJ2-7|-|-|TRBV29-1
CSVVGGRSYEQYF
TGCAGCGTTGTGGGGGGCCGGTCCTACGAGCAGTACTTC
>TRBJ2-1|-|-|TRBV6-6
CASSRPTSSYNEQFF
TGTGCCAGCAGTCGACCCACCAGCTCCTACAATGAGCAGTTCTTC
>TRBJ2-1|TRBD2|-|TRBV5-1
CASSFQRGLRLAGDDNEQFF
TGCGCCAGCAGCTTCCAAAGGGGCCTACGGCTAGCGGGAGACGACAATGAGCAGTTCTTC
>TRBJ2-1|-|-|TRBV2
CASKTEYNEQFF
TGTGCCAGCAAAACGGAATACAATGAGCAGTTCTTC
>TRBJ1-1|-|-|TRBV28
CASSLWQGSSKAFF
TGTGCCAGCAGTTTGTGGCAGGGATCATCAAAAGCTTTCTTT
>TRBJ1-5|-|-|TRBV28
CASRSVVPTYSNQPQHF
TGTGCCAGCAGATCCGTAGTGCCGACCTATAGCAATCAGCCCCAGCATTTT
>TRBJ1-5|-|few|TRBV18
CASSWESNQPQHF
TGTGCCAGCTCATGGGAGAGCAATCAGCCCCAGCATTTT
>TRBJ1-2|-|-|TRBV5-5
CASSYGQPGGYGYTF
TGTGCCAGCAGCTACGGACAGCCGGGGGGATATGGCTACACCTTC
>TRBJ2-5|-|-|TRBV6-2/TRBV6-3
CASSYVGLGTQYF
TGTGCCAGCAGTTACGTTGGGTTGGGGACCCAGTACTTC
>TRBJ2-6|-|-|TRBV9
CASRQGPGSSGANVLTF
TGTGCCAGCAGACAGGGTCCCGGTTCCTCTGGGGCCAACGTCCTGACTTTC
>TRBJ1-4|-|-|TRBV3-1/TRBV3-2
CASSLTGNEKLFF
TGTGCCAGCAGCCTGACCGGGAATGAAAAACTGTTTTTT
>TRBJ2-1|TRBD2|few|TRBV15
CATSRGGLAGVRDNEQFF
TGTGCCACCAGCAGAGGGGGACTAGCGGGAGTTAGGGACAATGAGCAGTTCTTC
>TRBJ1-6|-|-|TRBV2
CASTEQGSYNSPLHF
TGTGCCAGCACAGAGCAAGGCTCCTATAATTCACCCCTCCACTTT
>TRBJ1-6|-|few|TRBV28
CASSFAGRGNSPLHF
TGTGCCAGCAGTTTTGCGGGAAGGGGTAATTCACCCCTCCACTTT
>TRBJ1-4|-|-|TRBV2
CASSERRVGEKLFF
TGTGCCAGCAGTGAGCGGAGGGTTGGTGAAAAACTGTTTTTT
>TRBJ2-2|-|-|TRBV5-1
CASSLSGELFF
TGCGCCAGCAGCCTCAGTGGGGAGCTGTTTTTT
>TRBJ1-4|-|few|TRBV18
CASSGTTNEKLFF
TGTGCCAGCTCAGGGACAACTAATGAAAAACTGTTTTTT